A single sample is the source of the 14 T cell receptor beta chains below, sequenced in a study of blood T cell repertoires in COVID-19. Clones were sequenced by immunoSEQ multiplex PCR, and TCRdb holds only the in-frame ones, with some missing. The data hold 120,000 or so clones, with approximately 87% observed a single time. Sequencing was done on a sample of peripheral blood. These receptor sequences come from a man in his forties or fifties with acute or convalescent COVID-19.

The chain joins TRBV19 to TRBJ1-2; 11 nucleotides agree with TRBD1. Germline V CDR1 and CDR2: LNHDA, SQIVND (reference sequence). V lost 4 bases, J lost 5 bases, and 12 bases stayed unmatched. The CDR3 sequence is 17 residues long. The CDR3 sequence is CASSKTGTGGKVYGYTF. CDR3 DNA sequence: TGTGCCAGTAGTAAGACCGGGACAGGGGGAAAGGTATATGGCTACACCTTC.

The chain links TRBV5-1 to TRBJ2-2, with D perhaps matching TRBD2 (6 bases). This CDR3 comprises 15 residues. V lost 1 base and J lost 4, with 11 bases in between. Germline CDR1 reads SGHRS; CDR2 reads YFSETQ. The CDR3 sequence: CASSLYAGSTGELFF. The CDR3 DNA follows: TGCGCCAGCAGCTTGTATGCGGGAAGCACCGGGGAGCTGTTTTTT. Full variable domain (outside the CDR3, taken from reference TRBV5-1 and TRBJ2-2): KAGVTQTPRYLIKTRGQQVTLSCSPISGHRSVSWYQQTPGQGLQFLFEYFSETQRNKGNFPGRFSGRQFSNSRSEMNVSTLELGDSALYLCASSLYAGSTGELFFGEGSRLTVL.

This clone was observed at least ten times. The chain uses TRBV27 and TRBJ1-5; 11 bases match TRBD1. This CDR3 is built from 14 residues. Germline CDR1 reads MNHEY; CDR2 reads SMNVEV (reference sequence). The J segment lost 7 bases and the V segment lost 5 bases, leaving 4 bases of the junction unmatched. CDR3 protein: CASSRTGGRQPQHF. CDR3 in DNA: TGTGCCAGCAGTCGGACAGGGGGCAGGCAGCCCCAGCATTTT.

The J gene is TRBJ1-5, the V gene TRBV7-2; D is ambiguous. Germline-derived CDR1 and CDR2 are SGHTA and FQGNSA. CDR3 length: 13 amino acids. V lost 0 bases to trimming and J lost 7 bases, with 7 bases between them. The CDR3 DNA is TGTGCCAGCAGCTTAGCAGAGGGCCAGCCCCAGCATTTT. Protein: CASSLAEGQPQHF.

This chain joins TRBV2 and TRBJ2-1; TRBD2 matches 10 bases. V was pared by 4 bases and J by 7 bases, with 7 bases of the junction left unmatched. The germline gives CDR1 SNHLY, CDR2 FYNNEI. The CDR3 length is 15 residues. CDR3 in DNA: TGTGCCAGCAGTGGAGGAGCGGGAGGGAATAATGAGCAGTTCTTC. This codes for CASSGGAGGNNEQFF.

The gene calls are TRBV2 and TRBJ2-7; 7 nucleotides match TRBD1. Germline lookup yields CDR1 SNHLY and CDR2 FYNNEI. Germline trimming cut 4 bases from V and 2 bases from J; bases unmatched to any gene: 11. The CDR3 extends over 16 amino acids. The CDR3 nucleotides are TGTGCCAGCAGTGCCTACGGACAGGCCCGAACCTACGAGCAGTACTTC. It encodes CASSAYGQARTYEQYF.

The chain is built from TRBV4-2 and TRBJ2-2; TRBD2 aligns across 11 bases. Germline V CDR1 and CDR2: LGHNA, YNFKEQ. The V gene end was trimmed by 4 bases and the J gene end by 10 bases; junction bases not matched to a gene: 8. The CDR3 is 15 amino acids. The CDR3 DNA reads TGTGCCAGCAGCCGAGTAGCGGGAGGGCCTAAGGAGCTGTTTTTT. Its translation is CASSRVAGGPKELFF.

This clone was seen a single time. The CDR3 reads CASSLDPRWDKSGYTF. CDR3 sequence (DNA): TGTGCCAGCAGCTTAGACCCCCGTTGGGACAAGTCTGGCTACACCTTC. This chain joins TRBV7-9 and TRBJ1-2; the D gene is possibly TRBD1 (6 bases). Trimming took off 1 base at V and 7 bases at J, with 19 bases between the two ends. The germline CDR1 and CDR2 sequences are SEHNR and FQNEAQ (reference sequence). The CDR3 has 16 amino acids.

The gene calls are TRBV5-1 and TRBJ2-7; 11 bases are shared with TRBD2. Germline V gene sequence: CDR1 SGHRS, CDR2 YFSETQ. This CDR3 region has 15 residues. The J segment lost 2 bases and the V segment lost 4 bases, leaving 5 bases of the junction unmatched. CDR3 nucleotides: TGCGCCAGCAGCCCGTTGACTAGCGGGACCTACGAGCAGTACTTC. Translated: CASSPLTSGTYEQYF.

V and J are TRBV2 and TRBJ2-1; D unresolved. The CDR3 has 12 amino acids. The V end was cut by 4 bases, the J end by 7 bases, with 8 bases between. Germline V lookup: CDR1 SNHLY, CDR2 FYNNEI. CDR3 region: CASSGAGNEQFF. In DNA form, the CDR3 reads TGTGCCAGCAGTGGGGCCGGTAATGAGCAGTTCTTC.

This clone came up once. This chain joins TRBV5-6 and TRBJ2-7; 8 bases agree with TRBD2. The V segment lost 4 bases and the J segment 0 bases; nucleotides outside the gene matches: 6. This CDR3 contains 15 residues. From germline, CDR1 is SGHDT and CDR2 YYEEEE. The CDR3 DNA sequence: TGTGCCAGCAGCAAGACCGGGACTAGCTCCTACGAGCAGTACTTC. Protein: CASSKTGTSSYEQYF.

The chain recombines TRBV5-5 with TRBJ2-2, with D perhaps TRBD1 (6 bases). The ends were cut back, 3 bases at V and 7 bases at J, with 10 bases in the middle. Germline V CDR1 and CDR2: SGHKS, YYEKEE (reference sequence). The CDR3 consists of 13 residues. CDR3 DNA sequence: TGTGCCAGCAGCTACAACAGGGTCGGGGAGCTGTTTTTT. Its protein is CASSYNRVGELFF.

The chain is built from TRBV14 and TRBJ2-7, with 7 positions matching TRBD2. From germline, CDR1 is SGHDN and CDR2 FVKESK. CDR3 length equals 14 residues. V trimming: 4 bases; J trimming: 3 bases; junction bases outside the gene matches: 6. DNA of the CDR3: TGTGCCAGCAGCCTAAGCGGGGTGGGCTACGAGCAGTACTTC. Encoded protein: CASSLSGVGYEQYF.

The rearrangement links TRBV5-4 to TRBJ2-2; TRBD2 agrees at 7 bases. V dropped 4 bases and J dropped 7; count of bases not matched to a gene: 7. The germline CDR1 and CDR2 sequences are SGHNT and YYREEE (reference sequence). The CDR3 spans 14 residues. CDR3 DNA: TGTGCCAGCAGCCTGGTGGGAGGGATCGGGGAGCTGTTTTTT. Translated, it gives CASSLVGGIGELFF.